This TCR beta chain originates from a study of Ad26.COV2.S vaccination and SARS-CoV-2 variants. Study-level background: Donor was one of the participants in the Ad26.COV2.S arm of the COV1001 trial. Donor got 5x10^10 or 1x10^11 viral particles of Ad26.COV2.S.

The CDR3 extends over 13 amino acids. The V gene lost 5 bases and the J gene lost 4 bases, with 9 bases spanning the gap. Looked up from germline, CDR1 is SGHTA and CDR2 is FQGNSA. Profiled with immunoSEQ multiplex PCR; TCRdb holds only in-frame clones, not every one. The sample has about 480,000 clones; 87% are singletons. Sample treatment: around 19 received Ad26.COV2.S at low or high dose, single or two shots; roughly five received placebo; per-sample allocation not given. Collection of the samples took place on day 63 after the first injection of vaccine or placebo. This clone showed up just a few times. The antigen is unknown. Notes on the study in general: Quantification of TCR breadth and depth may have yielded underestimates of total T cell responses. Greater spike-specific TCR breadth was seen in vaccine recipients than in placebo recipients.

The receptor comes from a person aged 18-60 years who received the Ad26.COV2.S COVID-19 vaccine or a placebo. The chain couples TRBV7-2 to TRBJ1-3; the D is unclear. This specimen was peripheral blood, taken in a trial of Ad26.COV2.S vaccine versus placebo. The CDR3 is CASSTSNGNTIYF. The CDR3 DNA reads TGTGCCAGCAGCACCTCAAACGGAAACACCATATATTTT.